This T cell receptor (beta chain) appears in the sequencing data of a study of CD8 T cells in ankylosing spondylitis. Study results and caveats: Within matched ankylosing spondylitis synovial fluid, disease-linked clones were reportedly significantly enriched. A motif of eight highly homologous TCR beta variants was seen as apparently characteristic of ankylosing spondylitis blood.

Quantitative molecular-barcoded 5'-RACE generated the TCR beta libraries. TCRdb reanalysed the 5' RACE reads using MiXCR and keeps one entry per CDR3 protein. Of about 220,000 distinct CDR3 sequences listed, approximately 7.4% are singletons. The CDR3 extends over 16 amino acids. Trimming took 4 bases from V and 1 from J; bases not matched to a gene: 3. Germline V gene lookup returns CDR1 SGHAT and CDR2 FQNNGV. This clonotype appeared many times. What it binds is unknown. The clonotype comes from a male donor with ankylosing spondylitis. The sample consisted of blood, either unsorted or a sorted T cell fraction (not recorded which). The V and J genes are TRBV11-2 and TRBJ2-3; 12 nucleotides align to TRBD2. The chain's CDR3 is CASSSTSGGRTDTQYF. The CDR3 bases are TGTGCCAGCAGCTCCACTAGCGGGGGGCGCACAGATACGCAGTATTTT.